This record looks at one TCR beta chain sequence and its context. Its antigen remains unknown. The sample belongs to a study of shared clonotypes between healthy human individuals. TCRdb keeps only in-frame clones here, not all; method: immunoSEQ multiplex PCR. The table shows approximately 980,000 clones, with 60% to 85% occurring only once. Findings of the study overall: Only blood was sampled; tissue repertoires likely differ.

Germline V CDR1 and CDR2: PRHDT, FYEKMQ (reference sequence). Trimming at V came to 5 bases and at J to 3 bases, leaving 9 bases not matched to a gene. The CDR3 has 17 residues. This clonotype was obtained from a man aged 18 to 35 in good health. This chain links TRBV13 with TRBJ2-7; 14 bases fit TRBD2. Input material: memory CD4+ T cells sorted from blood. Subset denoted: CD45RA-negative fraction. CDR3: CASSGSWGLAGVYEQYF. The DNA of the CDR3 is TGTGCCAGCAGCGGATCGTGGGGACTAGCGGGAGTCTACGAGCAGTACTTC.